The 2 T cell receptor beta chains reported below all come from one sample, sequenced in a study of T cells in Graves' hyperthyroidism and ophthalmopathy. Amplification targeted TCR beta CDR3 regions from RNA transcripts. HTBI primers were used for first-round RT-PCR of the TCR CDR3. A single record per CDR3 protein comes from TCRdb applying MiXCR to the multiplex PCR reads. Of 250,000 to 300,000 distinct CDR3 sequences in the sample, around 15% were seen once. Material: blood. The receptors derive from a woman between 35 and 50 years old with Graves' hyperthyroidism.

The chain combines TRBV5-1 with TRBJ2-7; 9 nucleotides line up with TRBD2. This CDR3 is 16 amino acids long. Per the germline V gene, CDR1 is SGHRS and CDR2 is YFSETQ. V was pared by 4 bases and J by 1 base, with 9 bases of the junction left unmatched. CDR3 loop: CASSTNLAGRSYEQYF. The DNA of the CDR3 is TGCGCCAGCAGCACCAATCTAGCGGGACGGTCCTACGAGCAGTACTTC.

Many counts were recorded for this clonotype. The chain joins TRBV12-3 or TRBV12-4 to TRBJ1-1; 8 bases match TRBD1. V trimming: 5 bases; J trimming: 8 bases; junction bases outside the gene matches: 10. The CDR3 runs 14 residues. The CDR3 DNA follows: TGTGCCAGCAGTCCGGACAGGGTGGTAGGCGAAGCTTTCTTT. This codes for CASSPDRVVGEAFF.